This T cell receptor (beta chain) was sequenced in a study of blood T cell repertoires in COVID-19. About the study: The samples span acute and convalescent COVID-19 from the United States, Italy and Spain.

This table comes from immunoSEQ multiplex PCR, and its TCRdb copy is limited to in-frame clones, with some not included. Among approximately 28,000 clones, roughly 90% were seen once, and the ten largest hold under 2%. CDR1 and CDR2 from the germline V gene are MDHEN and SYDVKM. Trimming at V came to 3 bases and at J to 4 bases, leaving 10 bases not matched to a gene. The CDR3 has 16 amino acids. The chain couples TRBV28 to TRBJ2-3, with 7 bases that match TRBD2. Material: peripheral blood. This clonotype was sampled from a woman in her fifties or sixties with active COVID-19. The CDR3 sequence is CASSLGLPGWPDTQYF. CDR3 coding DNA: TGTGCCAGCAGTTTGGGACTACCGGGGTGGCCAGATACGCAGTATTTT.